This is a list of T cell receptor beta chains from one sample in a study of control samples from healthy donors and cancer patients. Some clones are missing from TCRdb's copy, which holds only in-frame ones; the method was immunoSEQ multiplex PCR. Here the sample spans over 150,000 clones, around 94% being singletons. The material sequenced was blood. All receptors derive from a woman between 18 and 29 years old in good health. Each CDR3 is given with its conserved first and last residue. D genes are given only for firm matches. Some rows have no size entry. The others give once, few or many, or a class for an expanded clone.

J | size | V | D | CDR3 | DNA
TRBJ1-1 | - | TRBV2 | - | CATTSGGGTEAFF | TGTGCCACCACATCGGGGGGAGGGACTGAAGCTTTCTTT
TRBJ1-2 | - | TRBV6-6 | - | CASSPLLTTNYGYTF | TGTGCCAGCAGCCCTCTTCTCACGACTAACTATGGCTACACCTTC
TRBJ2-7 | - | TRBV19 | - | CASSTASLVRAYEQYF | TGTGCCAGTAGTACCGCTTCCCTAGTCAGGGCCTACGAGCAGTACTTC
TRBJ2-7 | - | TRBV6-2/TRBV6-3 | - | CASSYSLRAGAYEQYF | TGTGCCAGCAGTTACTCTCTTAGGGCAGGGGCGTACGAGCAGTACTTC
TRBJ2-7 | few | TRBV28 | - | CASSLRDGGQYF | TGTGCCAGCAGCTTGAGGGATGGGGGGCAGTACTTC
TRBJ2-4 | - | TRBV11-2 | - | CASSSFIRGGNIQYF | TGTGCCAGCAGCTCGTTCATCAGGGGTGGAAACATTCAGTACTTC
TRBJ2-1 | - | TRBV28 | TRBD2 | CASRSSGRQLPYNEQFF | TGTGCCAGCAGATCCAGCGGGAGGCAGCTCCCATACAATGAGCAGTTCTTC
TRBJ2-2 | - | TRBV2 | - | CASSGEGSLMELFF | TGTGCCAGCAGTGGTGAAGGAAGTCTAATGGAGCTGTTTTTT
TRBJ2-2 | few | TRBV5-1 | - | CASSSETGELFF | TGCGCCAGCAGCTCGGAAACCGGGGAGCTGTTTTTT
TRBJ2-1 | - | TRBV5-6 | - | CASSPTEWAQLYNEQFF | TGTGCCAGCAGTCCCACCGAGTGGGCGCAACTTTACAATGAGCAGTTCTTC
TRBJ1-1 | - | TRBV24-1 | - | CATSEGMNTEAFF | TGTGCCACCAGTGAGGGCATGAACACTGAAGCTTTCTTT
TRBJ2-7 | - | TRBV9 | - | CASSIRPGSLEQYF | TGTGCCAGCAGCATCCGCCCCGGCTCTCTCGAGCAGTACTTC
TRBJ2-2 | - | TRBV29-1 | - | CSVEMYDSGELFF | TGCAGCGTTGAAATGTATGATTCCGGGGAGCTGTTTTTT
TRBJ1-6 | once | TRBV5-1 | - | CASSLPGVTLHF | TGCGCCAGCAGCTTGCCGGGGGTCACCCTCCACTTT
TRBJ2-5 | - | TRBV27 | - | CASSFYPGRETQYF | TGTGCCAGCAGTTTCTATCCAGGGAGAGAGACCCAGTACTTC
TRBJ2-1 | - | TRBV12-3/TRBV12-4 | - | CASRILDNEQFF | TGTGCCAGCAGAATCCTTGACAATGAGCAGTTCTTC
TRBJ1-5 | - | TRBV11-3 | TRBD1 | CASSQNSTGRGQVSNQPQHF | TGTGCCAGCAGCCAAAATTCAACAGGGCGGGGACAGGTTAGCAATCAGCCCCAGCATTTT
TRBJ2-7 | - | TRBV11-3 | - | CASSFSTREQYF | TGTGCCAGCAGCTTCTCGACACGCGAGCAGTACTTC
TRBJ1-1 | - | TRBV6-5 | TRBD1 | CASSYQTGQGRTEAFF | TGTGCCAGCAGTTACCAGACGGGACAGGGCAGGACTGAAGCTTTCTTT
TRBJ1-2 | - | TRBV10-3 | - | CAISESGAGTYGYTF | TGTGCCATCAGTGAGTCCGGCGCGGGGACCTATGGCTACACCTTC
TRBJ2-7 | - | TRBV6-5 | TRBD2 | CASSQWTESGRTDF | TGTGCCAGCAGTCAATGGACAGAGAGCGGGAGGACAGACTTC
TRBJ2-4 | - | TRBV6-5 | - | CASKSGTLGKNIQYF | TGTGCCAGTAAATCCGGGACATTAGGCAAAAACATTCAGTACTTC
TRBJ2-7 | - | TRBV11-3 | - | CASSSGETSPYEQYF | TGTGCCAGCAGCTCGGGGGAGACTAGTCCCTACGAGCAGTACTTC
TRBJ1-5 | - | TRBV10-1 | - | CASSESGQPQHF | TGCGCCAGCAGTGAGTCTGGACAGCCCCAGCATTTT
TRBJ1-2 | - | TRBV19 | - | CASSIVIANYGYTF | TGTGCCAGTAGTATAGTAATAGCTAACTATGGCTACACCTTC
TRBJ1-1 | - | TRBV13 | - | CASSLGGTPGGTEAFF | TGTGCCAGCAGTTTGGGGGGGACCCCCGGGGGCACTGAAGCTTTCTTT